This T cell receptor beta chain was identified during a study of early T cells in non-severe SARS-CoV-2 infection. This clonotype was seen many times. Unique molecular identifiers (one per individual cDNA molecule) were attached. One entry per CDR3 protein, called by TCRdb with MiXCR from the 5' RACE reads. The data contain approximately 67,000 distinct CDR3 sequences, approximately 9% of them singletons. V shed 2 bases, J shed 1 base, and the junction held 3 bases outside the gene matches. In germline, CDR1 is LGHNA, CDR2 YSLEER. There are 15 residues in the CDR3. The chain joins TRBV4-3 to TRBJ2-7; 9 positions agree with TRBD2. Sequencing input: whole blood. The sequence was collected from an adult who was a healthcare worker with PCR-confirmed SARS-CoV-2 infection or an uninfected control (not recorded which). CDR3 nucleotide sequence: TGCGCCAGCAGCCAAAGCCTAGCGGGGTCCTACGAGCAGTACTTC. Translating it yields CASSQSLAGSYEQYF.